This TCR beta chain was found in a study of T cells in localized non-small cell lung cancer. Broader study findings: Uninvolved adjacent lung showed the highest T cell clonality, exceeding tumor. Among blood samples, higher T cell density accompanied longer overall survival. Turning up in adjacent lung were a median approximately 60 of the top 100 tumor clones.

For this clone: Its antigen is currently unknown.

Method: immunoSEQ multiplex PCR; TCRdb's copy keeps in-frame clones and lacks some. The data contain approximately 14,000 clones, 65% to 85% of them seen just once; the ten biggest clones take up 4.1%. The V and J ends lost 5 bases and 1 base respectively, with 7 bases between them. Per the germline V gene, CDR1 is SEHNR and CDR2 is FQNEAQ (reference sequence). The CDR3 is 13 amino acids. The TCR comes from a female donor at least 60 years old with stage I squamous cell lung carcinoma. V and J are TRBV7-9 and TRBJ2-3; D is unclear. The sample here was peripheral blood, taken before any cancer treatment. The DNA for the CDR3 is TGTGCCAGCAGCCCACTTGGCACAGATACGCAGTATTTT. Its translation: CASSPLGTDTQYF.